These 5 T cell receptor beta chains were sequenced from one sample in a study of blood T cells in healthy people across ages. Together with a sample-barcoded 5' primer, a J-beta primer mix was included in a second PCR lasting about 6 to 11 cycles. A single record per CDR3 protein comes from TCRdb applying MiXCR to the 5' RACE reads. The sample lists some 700,000 distinct CDR3 sequences; 40% to 45% were seen once. Sequenced: blood. The receptors shown here come from a woman aged 60-75 years in good health.

This clonotype came up a few times. The rearrangement joins TRBV5-1 to TRBJ2-7; TRBD2 might be the D (5 bases). The CDR3 runs 14 residues. Germline CDR1 SGHRS, CDR2 YFSETQ. Trimming cost V 1 base and J 0 bases, with 8 bases left between them. CDR3 amino acids: CASSLMDSSYEQYF. In DNA, the CDR3 is TGCGCCAGCAGCTTGATGGACTCCTCCTACGAGCAGTACTTC.

The chain combines TRBV7-2 with TRBJ2-1, with 8 bases identical to TRBD2. CDR1 is SGHTA and CDR2 is FQGNSA in the germline V gene. The CDR3 is 19 residues long. V lost 4 bases, J lost 8 bases, and 22 bases stayed unmatched. The CDR3 DNA reads TGTGCCAGCAGCTCCCGGGGCAGGGTCACGGGGGGGCCTGTGGATGAGCAGTTCTTC. Protein product: CASSSRGRVTGGPVDEQFF.

In regard to this clonotype: Mismatch with germline at one junction end may stem from a read error. DNA of the CDR3: TGTACCAGCAGCTTATTGGGAACGGGCGAGCAGTACTTC. Translation gives CTSSLLGTGEQYF. The J gene is TRBJ2-5, the V gene TRBV7-9; the D is unclear. The DNA end is more similar to TRBJ2-7, so the J call may be wrong. Germline CDR1 is SEHNR and CDR2 is FQNEAQ (reference sequence). This CDR3 spans 13 amino acids.

This clonotype was observed a handful of times. V and J are TRBV29-1 and TRBJ1-2; D ambiguous. CDR1 is SQVTM, CDR2 ANQGSEA, per germline. The ends were cut back, 2 bases at V and 0 bases at J, with 13 bases in the middle. This CDR3 comprises 15 residues. CDR3 residues: CSVELGGPANYGYTF. DNA of the CDR3: TGCAGCGTTGAATTGGGCGGGCCCGCTAACTATGGCTACACCTTC.

V and J are TRBV4-2 and TRBJ2-3; 11 nucleotides align to TRBD2. J gave up 6 bases and V 0 bases, and 5 bases lay outside the gene matches. The CDR3 runs 16 residues. The germline gives CDR1 LGHNA, CDR2 YNFKEQ. CDR3: CASSQDGSGGVDTQYF. The CDR3 coding sequence is TGTGCCAGCAGCCAAGATGGTAGCGGGGGGGTGGATACGCAGTATTTT.